This passage covers 4 T cell receptor delta chains from one sample sequenced in a study of γδ T cells in repeated Plasmodium falciparum infection. TCRdb re-called clones from the multiplex PCR reads using CATT. The table lists around 57,000 delta-chain clones, around 1.7% of them singletons. Vgamma9/Vdelta2+ and Vdelta2-negative gammadelta T cells were flow-sorted from PBMC for bulk sequencing. Sequenced: gamma-delta T cells from blood. Receptor source: a pool of human donors (malaria-infected and uninfected, not separated).

This clone has a handful of counts. A far larger clone is off by one base, so a read error is likely. The same CDR3 is also encoded by other DNA sequences in this sample. V is TRDV1 and J is TRDJ1; 11 bases fit TRDD3. Germline V lookup: CDR1 TSWWSYY, CDR2 QGS. This CDR3 has 21 amino acids. In DNA form, the CDR3 reads TGCGCTCTTGGGGAATCAGCCTTCCCACTTAACTGGGGGATATACACCGATAAACTCATCTTT. Translating it yields CALGESAFPLNWGIYTDKLIF.

This clone was seen many times. The amino acid sequence in TCRdb belongs to a much larger clone and departs from this DNA's translation at residue 6, likely a sequencing read error; the sequence shown is translated from the DNA. This sequence joins TRDV1 and TRDJ1, with D perhaps matching TRDD3 (7 bases). Trimming took off 2 bases at V and 1 base at J, with 17 bases between the two ends. The CDR3 contains 17 residues. Germline CDR1 and CDR2: TSWWSYY and QGS. The CDR3 DNA is TGTGCTCTTGGGGAAGCGTCCTACTGGGGATCCACCGATAAACTCATCTTT. This gives the protein CALGEASYWGSTDKLIF.

There are a few counts of this clone. A far more abundant clone sits one base away, making this likely a read error. At the DNA level, this CDR3 is encoded by other sequences in the same sample as well. The V gene is given as TRDV1, and no J gene call is available; the table's D gene call, TRDD3, was not cross checked with the DNA. Germline V CDR1 and CDR2: TSWWSYY, QGS. CDR3 size: 19 residues. The CDR3 loop reads CALGLYGKWRWAYTDKLTF. CDR3 sequence (DNA): TGTGCTCTTGGGCTATACGGTAAATGGCGCTGGGCCTACACTGATAAACTCACCTTT.

Concerning this clone itself: This likely stems from a read error, as it lies one base from a far larger clone. The same CDR3 is also encoded by other DNA sequences in this sample. The genes are TRDV3 and TRDJ1; TRDD2 is a possible D gene (6 bases). The CDR3 is made up of 14 amino acids. CDR1 TVYSNPD and CDR2 GDNSRS come from the germline V gene (reference sequence). CDR3 amino acids: CASAFRRYTDKLIF. Written as DNA, the CDR3 is TGTGCTTCGGCCTTCCGCAGATACACTGATAAACTCATCTTT.